This T cell receptor (beta chain) is from a study of blood T cell repertoires in COVID-19. The overall study: Both acute and convalescent COVID-19 samples were obtained from the United States, Italy and Spain.

Participant ages covered about 18 to 95 years across around 25 US areas. Profiled with immunoSEQ multiplex PCR; TCRdb holds only in-frame clones, not every one. Among hundreds of thousands of clones listed, about 93% were seen once. Per germline, CDR1 LGHDT and CDR2 YNNKEL (reference sequence). Unmatched junction bases numbered 3, after V lost 1 base and J lost 3 bases. This CDR3 spans 15 amino acids. The chain recombines TRBV3-1 (or the pseudogene TRBV3-2) with TRBJ2-7, with TRBD2 identical over 10 bases. The sample was PBMCs or T cells enriched from blood (not recorded which). The TCR was taken from a woman between 18 and 29 years old who had recovered from COVID-19. DNA for the CDR3: TGTGCCAGCAGCCAAGCCCCTAGCGGGAGCTACGAGCAGTACTTC. Protein product: CASSQAPSGSYEQYF.